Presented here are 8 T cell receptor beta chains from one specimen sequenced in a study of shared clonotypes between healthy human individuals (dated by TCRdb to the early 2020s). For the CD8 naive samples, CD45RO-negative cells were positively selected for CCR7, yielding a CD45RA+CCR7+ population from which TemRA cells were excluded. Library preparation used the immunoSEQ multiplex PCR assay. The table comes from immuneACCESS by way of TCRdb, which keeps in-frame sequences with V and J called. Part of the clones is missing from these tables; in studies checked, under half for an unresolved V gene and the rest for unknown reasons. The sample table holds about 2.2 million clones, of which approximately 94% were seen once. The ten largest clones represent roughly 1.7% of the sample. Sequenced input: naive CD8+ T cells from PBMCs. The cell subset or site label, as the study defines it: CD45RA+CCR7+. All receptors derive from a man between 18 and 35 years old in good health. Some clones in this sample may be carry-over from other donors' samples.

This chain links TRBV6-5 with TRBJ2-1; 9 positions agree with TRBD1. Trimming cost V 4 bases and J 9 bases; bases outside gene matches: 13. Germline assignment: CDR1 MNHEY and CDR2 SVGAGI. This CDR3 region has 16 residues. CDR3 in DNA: TGTGCCAGCAGTTTCTCCCTCGGGACAGGGTTCGGTGAGCAGTTCTTC. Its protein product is CASSFSLGTGFGEQFF.

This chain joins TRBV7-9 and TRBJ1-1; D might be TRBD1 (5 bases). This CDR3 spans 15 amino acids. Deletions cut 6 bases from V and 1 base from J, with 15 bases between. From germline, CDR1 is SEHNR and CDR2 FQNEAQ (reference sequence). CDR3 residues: CASSSPGGKNTEAFF. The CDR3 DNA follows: TGTGCCAGCAGTTCCCCCGGGGGGAAGAACACTGAAGCTTTCTTT.

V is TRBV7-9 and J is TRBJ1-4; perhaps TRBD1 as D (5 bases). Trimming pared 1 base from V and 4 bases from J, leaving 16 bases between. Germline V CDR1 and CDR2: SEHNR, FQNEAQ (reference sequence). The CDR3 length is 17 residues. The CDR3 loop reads CASSLGFPGTGNEKLFF. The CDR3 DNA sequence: TGTGCCAGCAGCTTAGGTTTCCCCGGGACGGGTAATGAAAAACTGTTTTTT.

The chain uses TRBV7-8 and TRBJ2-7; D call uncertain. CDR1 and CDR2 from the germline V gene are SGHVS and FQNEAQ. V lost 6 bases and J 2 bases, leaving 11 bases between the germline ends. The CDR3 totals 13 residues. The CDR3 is CASRPGMAYEQYF. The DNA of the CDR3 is TGTGCCAGCAGGCCCGGAATGGCCTACGAGCAGTACTTC.

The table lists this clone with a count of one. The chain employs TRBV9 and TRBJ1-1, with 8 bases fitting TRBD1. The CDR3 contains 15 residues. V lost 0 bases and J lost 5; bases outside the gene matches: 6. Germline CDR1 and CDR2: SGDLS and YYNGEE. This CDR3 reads CASSVGGQERTEAFF. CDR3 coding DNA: TGTGCCAGCAGCGTAGGGGGACAGGAAAGGACTGAAGCTTTCTTT.

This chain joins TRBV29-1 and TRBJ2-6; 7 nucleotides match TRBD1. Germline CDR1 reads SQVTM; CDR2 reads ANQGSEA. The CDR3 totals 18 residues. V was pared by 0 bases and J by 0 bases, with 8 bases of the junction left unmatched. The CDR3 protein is CSVEDRDRPDSGANVLTF. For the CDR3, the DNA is TGCAGCGTTGAAGATCGGGACAGACCCGACTCTGGGGCCAACGTCCTGACTTTC. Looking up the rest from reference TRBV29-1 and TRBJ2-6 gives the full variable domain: SAVISQKPSRDICQRGTSLTIQCQVDSQVTMMFWYRQQPGQSLTLIATANQGSEATYESGFVIDKFPISRPNLTFSTLTVSNMSPEDSSIYLCSVEDRDRPDSGANVLTFGAGSRLTVL.

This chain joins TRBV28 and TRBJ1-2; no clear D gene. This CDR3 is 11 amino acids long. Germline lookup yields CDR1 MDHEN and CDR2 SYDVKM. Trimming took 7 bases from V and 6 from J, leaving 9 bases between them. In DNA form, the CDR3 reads TGTGCCAGCACGGCTGGCAATGGCTACACCTTC. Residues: CASTAGNGYTF.

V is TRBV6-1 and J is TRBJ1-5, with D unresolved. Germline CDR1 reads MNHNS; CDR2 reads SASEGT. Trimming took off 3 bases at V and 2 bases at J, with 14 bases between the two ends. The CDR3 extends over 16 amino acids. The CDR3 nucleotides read TGTGCCAGCAGTGAGCGCGGTGTTTTCGGCAATCAGCCCCAGCATTTT. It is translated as CASSERGVFGNQPQHF.